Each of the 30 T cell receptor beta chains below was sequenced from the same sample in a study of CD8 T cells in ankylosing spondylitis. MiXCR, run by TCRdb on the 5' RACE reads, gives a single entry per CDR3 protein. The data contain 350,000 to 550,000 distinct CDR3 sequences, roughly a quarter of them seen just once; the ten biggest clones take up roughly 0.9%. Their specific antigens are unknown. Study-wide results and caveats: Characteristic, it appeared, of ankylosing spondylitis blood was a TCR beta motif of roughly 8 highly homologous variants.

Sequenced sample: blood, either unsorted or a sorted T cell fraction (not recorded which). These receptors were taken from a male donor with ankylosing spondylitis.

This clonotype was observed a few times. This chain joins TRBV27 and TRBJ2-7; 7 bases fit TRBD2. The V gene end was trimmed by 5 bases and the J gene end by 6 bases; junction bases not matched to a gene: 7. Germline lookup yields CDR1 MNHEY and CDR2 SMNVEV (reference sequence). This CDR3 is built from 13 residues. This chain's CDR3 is CASSHAGAFEQYF. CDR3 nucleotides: TGTGCCAGCAGTCACGCGGGAGCTTTCGAGCAGTACTTC.

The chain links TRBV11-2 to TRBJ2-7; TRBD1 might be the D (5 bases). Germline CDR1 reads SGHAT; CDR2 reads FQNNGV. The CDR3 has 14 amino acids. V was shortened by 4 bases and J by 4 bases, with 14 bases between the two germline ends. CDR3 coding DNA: TGTGCCAGCAGCTGGGGCAGCCCCTCGTACGAGCAGTACTTC. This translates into CASSWGSPSYEQYF.

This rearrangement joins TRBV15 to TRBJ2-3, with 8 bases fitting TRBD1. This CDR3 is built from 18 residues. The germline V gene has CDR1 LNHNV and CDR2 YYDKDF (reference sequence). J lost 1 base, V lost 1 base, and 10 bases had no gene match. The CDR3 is CATSRARGRVARTDTQYF. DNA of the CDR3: TGTGCCACCAGCAGAGCCAGGGGGCGGGTCGCTCGCACAGATACGCAGTATTTT.

The CDR3 DNA reads TGTGCCAGCGGACAGAGCTCCTACGAGCAGTACTTC. This gives the protein CASGQSSYEQYF. The rearrangement uses TRBV11-2 and TRBJ2-7, with D perhaps matching TRBD1 (6 bases). The CDR3 loop spans 12 amino acids. In germline, CDR1 is SGHAT, CDR2 FQNNGV. V shed 8 bases and J shed 0 bases, with 8 bases lying between them.

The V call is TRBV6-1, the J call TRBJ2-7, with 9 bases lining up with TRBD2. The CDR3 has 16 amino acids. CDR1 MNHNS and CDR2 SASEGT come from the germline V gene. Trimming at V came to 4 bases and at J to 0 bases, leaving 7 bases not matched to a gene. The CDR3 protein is CASSALTSGASYEQYF. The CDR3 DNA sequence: TGTGCCAGCAGTGCCTTGACTAGCGGAGCCTCCTACGAGCAGTACTTC.

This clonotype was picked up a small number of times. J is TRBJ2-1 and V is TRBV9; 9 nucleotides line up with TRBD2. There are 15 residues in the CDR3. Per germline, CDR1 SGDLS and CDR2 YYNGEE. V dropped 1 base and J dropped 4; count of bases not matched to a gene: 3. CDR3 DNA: TGTGCCAGCAGCGTAAGACTAGCGGCTTACAATGAGCAGTTCTTC. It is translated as CASSVRLAAYNEQFF.

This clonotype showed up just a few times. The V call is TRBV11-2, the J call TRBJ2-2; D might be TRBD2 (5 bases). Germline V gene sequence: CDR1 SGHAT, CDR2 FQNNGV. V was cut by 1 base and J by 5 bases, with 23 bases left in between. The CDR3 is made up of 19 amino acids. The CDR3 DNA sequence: TGTGCCAGCAGCTTAGGGGCCCGCGGAGGACTTCCAACTACCGGGGAGCTGTTTTTT. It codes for CASSLGARGGLPTTGELFF.

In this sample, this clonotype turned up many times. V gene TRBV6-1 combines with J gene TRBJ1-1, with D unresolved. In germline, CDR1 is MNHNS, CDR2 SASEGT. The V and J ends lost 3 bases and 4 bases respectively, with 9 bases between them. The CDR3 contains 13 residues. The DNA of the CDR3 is TGTGCCAGCAGTGACTGGGAAGGCACTGAAGCTTTCTTT. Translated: CASSDWEGTEAFF.

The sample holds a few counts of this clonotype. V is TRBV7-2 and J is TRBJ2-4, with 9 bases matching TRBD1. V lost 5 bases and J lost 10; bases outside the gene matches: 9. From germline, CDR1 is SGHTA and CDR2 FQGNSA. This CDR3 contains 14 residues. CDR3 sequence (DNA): TGTGCCAGCAGCCCCGGACAGGGGCACAGTATTCAGTACTTC. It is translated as CASSPGQGHSIQYF. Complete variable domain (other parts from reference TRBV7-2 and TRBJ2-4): GAGVSQSPSNKVTEKGKDVELRCDPISGHTALYWYRQSLGQGLEFLIYFQGNSAPDKSGLPSDRFSAERTGGSVSTLTIQRTQQEDSAVYLCASSPGQGHSIQYFGAGTRLSVL.

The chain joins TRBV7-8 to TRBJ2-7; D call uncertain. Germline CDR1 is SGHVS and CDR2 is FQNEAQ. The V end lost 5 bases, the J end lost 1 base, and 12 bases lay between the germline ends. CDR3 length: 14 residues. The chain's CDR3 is CASSPRRISYEQYV. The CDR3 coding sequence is TGTGCCAGCAGCCCCCGACGGATTTCCTACGAGCAGTACGTC.

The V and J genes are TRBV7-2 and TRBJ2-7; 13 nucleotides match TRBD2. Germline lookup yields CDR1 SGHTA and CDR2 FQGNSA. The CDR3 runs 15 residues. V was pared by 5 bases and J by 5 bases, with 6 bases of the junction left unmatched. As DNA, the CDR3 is TGTGCCAGCAGCCCGGGACTAGCGGGACGAGACGAGCAGTACTTC. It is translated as CASSPGLAGRDEQYF.

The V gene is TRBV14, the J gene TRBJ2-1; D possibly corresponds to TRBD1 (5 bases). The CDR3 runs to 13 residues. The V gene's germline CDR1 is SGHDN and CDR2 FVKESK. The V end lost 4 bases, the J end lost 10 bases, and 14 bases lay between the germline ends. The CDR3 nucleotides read TGTGCCAGCAGCCGGGATTTTTCAGGGGAGCAGTTCTTC. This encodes CASSRDFSGEQFF. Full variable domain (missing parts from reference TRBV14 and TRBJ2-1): EAGVTQFPSHSVIEKGQTVTLRCDPISGHDNLYWYRRVMGKEIKFLLHFVKESKQDESGMPNNRFLAERTGGTYSTLKVQPAELEDSGVYFCASSRDFSGEQFFGPGTRLTVL.

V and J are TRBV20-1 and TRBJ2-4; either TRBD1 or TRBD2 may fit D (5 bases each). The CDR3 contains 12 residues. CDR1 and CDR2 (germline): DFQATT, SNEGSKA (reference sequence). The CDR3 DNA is TGCGGGAGCAGGGAACCCAAAAACATTCAGTACTTC. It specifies CGSREPKNIQYF.

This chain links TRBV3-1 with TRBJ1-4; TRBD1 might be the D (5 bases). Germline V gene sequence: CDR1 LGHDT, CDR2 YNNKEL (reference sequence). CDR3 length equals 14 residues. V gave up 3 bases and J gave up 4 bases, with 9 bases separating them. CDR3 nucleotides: TGTGCCAGCAGCCAGGGGCAACGTAATGAAAAACTGTTTTTT. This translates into CASSQGQRNEKLFF. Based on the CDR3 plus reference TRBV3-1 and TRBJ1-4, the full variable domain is DTAVSQTPKYLVTQMGNDKSIKCEQNLGHDTMYWYKQDSKKFLKIMFSYNNKELIINETVPNRFSPKSPDKAHLNLHINSLELGDSAVYFCASSQGQRNEKLFFGSGTQLSVL.

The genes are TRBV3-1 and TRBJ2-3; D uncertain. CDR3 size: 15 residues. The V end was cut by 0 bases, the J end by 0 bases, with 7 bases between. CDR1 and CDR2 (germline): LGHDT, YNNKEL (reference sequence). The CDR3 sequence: CASSQEVGSTDTQYF. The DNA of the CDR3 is TGTGCCAGCAGCCAAGAGGTGGGAAGCACAGATACGCAGTATTTT.

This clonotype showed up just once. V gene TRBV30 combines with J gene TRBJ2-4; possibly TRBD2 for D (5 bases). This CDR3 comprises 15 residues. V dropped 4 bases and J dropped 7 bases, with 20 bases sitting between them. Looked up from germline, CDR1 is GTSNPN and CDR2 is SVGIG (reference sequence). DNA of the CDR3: TGTGCCTGGACCGGGTTCGAGGGCCCGGGGAACATTCAGTACTTC. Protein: CAWTGFEGPGNIQYF.

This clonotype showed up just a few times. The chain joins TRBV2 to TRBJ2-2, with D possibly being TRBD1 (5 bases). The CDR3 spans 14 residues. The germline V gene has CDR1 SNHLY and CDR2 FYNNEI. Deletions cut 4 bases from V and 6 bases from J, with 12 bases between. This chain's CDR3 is CASSAFREPGELFF. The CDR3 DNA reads TGTGCCAGCAGTGCCTTCAGGGAACCCGGGGAGCTGTTTTTT.

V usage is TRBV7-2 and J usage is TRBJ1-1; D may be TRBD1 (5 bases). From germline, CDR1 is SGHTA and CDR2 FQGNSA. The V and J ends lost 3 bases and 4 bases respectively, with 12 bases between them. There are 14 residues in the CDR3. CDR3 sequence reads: CASSLGRLGTEAFF. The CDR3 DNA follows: TGTGCCAGCAGCTTGGGACGGCTGGGCACTGAAGCTTTCTTT.

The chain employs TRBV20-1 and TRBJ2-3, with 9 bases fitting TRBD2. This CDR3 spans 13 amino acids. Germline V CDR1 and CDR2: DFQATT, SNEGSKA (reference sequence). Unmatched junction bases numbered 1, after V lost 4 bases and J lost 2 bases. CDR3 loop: CSATSGTTDTQYF. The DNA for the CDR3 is TGCAGTGCTACTAGCGGGACCACAGATACGCAGTATTTT.

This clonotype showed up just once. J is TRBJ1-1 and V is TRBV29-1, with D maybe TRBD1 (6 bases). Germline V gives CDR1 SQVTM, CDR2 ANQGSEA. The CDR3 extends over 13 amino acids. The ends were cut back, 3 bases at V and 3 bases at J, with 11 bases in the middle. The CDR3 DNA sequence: TGCAGCGTTGACCAGGACAGCGACACTGAAGCTTTCTTT. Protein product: CSVDQDSDTEAFF.

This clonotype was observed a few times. Here the CDR3 DNA reads TGTGCCAGCAGCAAAACGGCGCAACAGAATGACTACGAGCAGTACTTC. Translating gives CASSKTAQQNDYEQYF. This chain joins TRBV21-1 and TRBJ2-7. TRBV21-1 is an annotated pseudogene. This CDR3 has 16 amino acids.

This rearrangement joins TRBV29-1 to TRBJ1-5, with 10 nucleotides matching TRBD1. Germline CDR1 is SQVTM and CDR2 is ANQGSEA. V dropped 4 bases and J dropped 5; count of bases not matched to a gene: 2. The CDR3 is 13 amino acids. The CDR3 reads CSVGDRGHQPQHF. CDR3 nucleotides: TGCAGCGTTGGGGACAGGGGTCATCAGCCCCAGCATTTT.

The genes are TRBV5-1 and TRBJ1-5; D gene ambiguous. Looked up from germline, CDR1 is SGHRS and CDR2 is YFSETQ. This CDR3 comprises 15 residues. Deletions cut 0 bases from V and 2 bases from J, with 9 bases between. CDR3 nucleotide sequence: TGCGCCAGCAGCTTGGGGGAGTATGGCAATCAGCCCCAGCATTTT. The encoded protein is CASSLGEYGNQPQHF.

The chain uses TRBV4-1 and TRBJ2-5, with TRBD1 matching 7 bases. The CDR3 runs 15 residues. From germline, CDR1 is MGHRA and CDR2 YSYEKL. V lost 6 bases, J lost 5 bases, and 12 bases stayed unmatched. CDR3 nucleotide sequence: TGCGCCAGCAGAAAGGGCAGGGGGAAAGGGGAGACCCAGTACTTC. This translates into CASRKGRGKGETQYF.

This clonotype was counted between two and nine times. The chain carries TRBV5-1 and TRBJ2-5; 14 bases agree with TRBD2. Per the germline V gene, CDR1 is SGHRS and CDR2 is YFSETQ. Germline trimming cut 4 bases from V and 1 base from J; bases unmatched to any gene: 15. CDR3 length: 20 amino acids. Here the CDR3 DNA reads TGCGCCAGCAGCCTATTGGGACTAGCGGGAGTATACCGGCGCCAAGAGACCCAGTACTTC. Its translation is CASSLLGLAGVYRRQETQYF.

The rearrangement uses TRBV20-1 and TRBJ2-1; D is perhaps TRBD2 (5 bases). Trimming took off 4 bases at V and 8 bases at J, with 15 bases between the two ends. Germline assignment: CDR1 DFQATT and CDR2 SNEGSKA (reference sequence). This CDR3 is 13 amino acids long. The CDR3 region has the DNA TGCAGTGCTATAAAGCGGAGCCTCGATGAGCAGTTCTTC. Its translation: CSAIKRSLDEQFF.

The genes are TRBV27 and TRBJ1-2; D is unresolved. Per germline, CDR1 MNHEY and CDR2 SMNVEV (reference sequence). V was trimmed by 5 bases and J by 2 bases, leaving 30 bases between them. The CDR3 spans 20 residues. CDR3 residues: CASSPKVGSFQSFPNYGYTF. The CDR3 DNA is TGTGCCAGCAGTCCGAAGGTTGGGAGCTTCCAATCTTTCCCCAACTATGGCTACACCTTC.

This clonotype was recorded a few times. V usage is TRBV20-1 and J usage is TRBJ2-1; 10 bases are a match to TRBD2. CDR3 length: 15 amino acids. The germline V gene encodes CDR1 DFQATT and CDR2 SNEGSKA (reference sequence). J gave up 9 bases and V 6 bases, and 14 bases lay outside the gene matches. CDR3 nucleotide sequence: TGCAGTGCCTCCAGTAGCGGGAGGATTAACCTTGAGCAGTTCTTC. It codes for CSASSSGRINLEQFF.

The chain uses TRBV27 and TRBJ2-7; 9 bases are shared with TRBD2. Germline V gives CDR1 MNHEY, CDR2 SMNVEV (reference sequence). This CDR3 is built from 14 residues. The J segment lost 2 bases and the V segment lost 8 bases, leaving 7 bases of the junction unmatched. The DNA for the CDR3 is TGTGCCAGCCAGAGGACTAGCGCTACCTACGAGCAGTACGTC. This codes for CASQRTSATYEQYV.

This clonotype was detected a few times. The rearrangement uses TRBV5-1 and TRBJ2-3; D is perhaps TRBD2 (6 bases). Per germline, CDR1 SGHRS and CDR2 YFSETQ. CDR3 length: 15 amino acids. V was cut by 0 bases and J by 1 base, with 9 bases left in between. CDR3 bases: TGCGCCAGCAGCTTGGTTAGCGGAGGCACAGATACGCAGTATTTT. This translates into CASSLVSGGTDTQYF. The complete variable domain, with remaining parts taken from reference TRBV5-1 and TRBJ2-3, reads KAGVTQTPRYLIKTRGQQVTLSCSPISGHRSVSWYQQTPGQGLQFLFEYFSETQRNKGNFPGRFSGRQFSNSRSEMNVSTLELGDSALYLCASSLVSGGTDTQYFGPGTRLTVL.